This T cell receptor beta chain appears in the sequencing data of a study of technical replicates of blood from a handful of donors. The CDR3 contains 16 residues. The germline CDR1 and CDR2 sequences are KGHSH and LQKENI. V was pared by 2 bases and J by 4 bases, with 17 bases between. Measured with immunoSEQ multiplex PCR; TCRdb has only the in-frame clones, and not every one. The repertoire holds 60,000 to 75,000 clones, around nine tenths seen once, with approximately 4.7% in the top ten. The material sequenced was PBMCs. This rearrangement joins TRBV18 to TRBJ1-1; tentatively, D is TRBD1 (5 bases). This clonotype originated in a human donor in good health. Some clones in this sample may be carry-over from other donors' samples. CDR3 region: CASSPLGSGGGTEAFF. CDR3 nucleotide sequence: TGTGCCAGCTCACCATTGGGGAGTGGGGGGGGCACTGAAGCTTTCTTT.